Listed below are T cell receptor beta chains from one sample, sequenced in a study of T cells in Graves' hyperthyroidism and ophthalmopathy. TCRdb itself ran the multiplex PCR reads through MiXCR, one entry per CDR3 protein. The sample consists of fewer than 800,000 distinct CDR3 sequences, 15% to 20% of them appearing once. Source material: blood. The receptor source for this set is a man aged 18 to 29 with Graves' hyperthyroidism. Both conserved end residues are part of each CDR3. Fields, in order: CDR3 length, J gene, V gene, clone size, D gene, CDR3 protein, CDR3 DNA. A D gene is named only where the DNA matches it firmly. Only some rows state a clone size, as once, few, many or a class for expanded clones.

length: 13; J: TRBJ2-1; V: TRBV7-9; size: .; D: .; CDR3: CASSLRPGREQFF; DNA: TGTGCCAGCAGCCTTCGACCCGGGAGAGAGCAGTTCTTC
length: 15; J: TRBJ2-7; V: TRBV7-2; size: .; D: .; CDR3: CASSPGLTRSYEQYF; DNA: TGTGCCAGCAGCCCCGGACTAACAAGATCCTACGAGCAGTACTTC
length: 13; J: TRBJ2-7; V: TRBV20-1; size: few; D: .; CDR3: CSATIVGGYEQYF; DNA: TGCAGCGCTACCATCGTTGGAGGGTACGAGCAGTACTTC
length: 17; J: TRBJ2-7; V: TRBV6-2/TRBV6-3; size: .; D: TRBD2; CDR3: CASSSLSLAGSSYEQYF; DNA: TGTGCCAGCAGTTCCCTATCCCTAGCGGGAAGCTCCTACGAGCAGTACTTC
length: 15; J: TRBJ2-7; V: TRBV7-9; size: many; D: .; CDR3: CASSSFDSSSYEQYF; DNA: TGTGCCAGCAGCTCCTTCGATTCGAGCTCCTACGAGCAGTACTTC
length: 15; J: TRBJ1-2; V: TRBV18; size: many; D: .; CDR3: CASSPPSRDSSGYTF; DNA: TGTGCCAGCTCACCCCCCTCGAGAGATTCCTCTGGCTACACCTTC
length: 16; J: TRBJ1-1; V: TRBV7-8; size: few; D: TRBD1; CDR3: CASSLGRGQPNTEAFF; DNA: TGTGCCAGCAGCTTAGGAAGGGGGCAGCCGAACACTGAAGCTTTCTTT
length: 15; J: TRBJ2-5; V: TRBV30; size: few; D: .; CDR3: CAWGFHRGKRETQYF; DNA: TGTGCCTGGGGGTTTCATAGGGGGAAGAGGGAGACCCAGTACTTC
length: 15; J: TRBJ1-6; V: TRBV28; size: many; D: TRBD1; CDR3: CASSLPDRGFSPLHF; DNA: TGTGCCAGCAGTTTACCCGACAGGGGGTTTTCACCCCTCCACTTT
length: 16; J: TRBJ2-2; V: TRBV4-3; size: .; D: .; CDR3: CASSLTTGGNTGELFF; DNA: TGCGCCAGCAGCCTGACGACAGGAGGGAACACCGGGGAGCTGTTTTTT
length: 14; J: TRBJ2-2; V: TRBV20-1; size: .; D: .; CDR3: CSARRFANTGELFF; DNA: TGCAGTGCTAGGCGGTTCGCGAACACCGGGGAGCTGTTTTTT